The sequence of this T cell receptor (beta chain) was determined in a study of blood T cell repertoires in COVID-19 (dated by TCRdb to about 2020). For the study in its entirety: Collaborator samples came from the United States, Italy and Spain and covered acute and convalescent phases of COVID-19. The sample metadata nearly always contained a de-identified subject ID, COVID-19 status, age in years and sex. HLA class I and class II types, where available, came from metadata supplied by the sample provider rather than from assay-based typing. The prospective study material was composed of cDNA or gDNA derived from T cells, B-cell-depleted T cells, or PBMCs. The samples were drawn from the first 160 participants of the ongoing ImmuneRACE study and from about 1,200 subjects provided by 6 global collaborators. Deeply sampled blood TCRbeta repertoires from subjects exposed to, actively infected with, or recovered from COVID-19 were included in the dataset. The repertoires were released in a freely available public database intended as a resource for research on the immune response to SARS-CoV-2.

What the study reported, not specific to this receptor: The quantity of clinical and demographic metadata differed by source and by participant and was supplied without curation.

Compared with germline, V lacks 4 bases and J lacks 7 bases; bases without a gene match: 8. The CDR3, from cysteine to phenylalanine, totals 15 residues. The DNA shown is the 45-base CDR3, in frame from base 1. CDR1 and CDR2 are read off the germline V gene as SGHVS and FQNEAQ. Concerning this clone itself: Its antigen has not been determined. The sample holds no much larger clone one base away, and base qualities are not on file.

Participants in the prospective study were aged roughly 18 to 100 years, lived in about two dozen United States geographic areas, and enrolled through a virtual design. Cohort assignment in the prospective study relied on participant-reported clinical history from a screening survey and a study questionnaire. For ImmuneRACE Cohort 3, a participant was defined as recovered based on two consecutive negative NP/OP PCR tests, clearance by a healthcare professional, or resolution of symptoms. In the prospective study, whole blood, serum and a nasopharyngeal or oropharyngeal swab were collected from each participant by mobile phlebotomists. Participants in the prospective study had the option to provide additional blood draws and questionnaires over an approximately two-month period. Before DNA extraction, prospective study blood samples were shipped either frozen or at room temperature. TCRbeta CDR3 regions were amplified from genomic DNA using the immunoSEQ Assay, a bias-controlled multiplex PCR. Turning to the authors' computational methods: Nucleated cell counts per sample were estimated from amplification of reference gene primers within the assay. To quantify the absolute abundance of each unique TCRbeta CDR3 rearrangement, sequence reads were collapsed and filtered. For each sample, productive Simpson clonality was calculated as the square root of Simpson's diversity index over productive rearrangements. The immuneACCESS repertoire file appears here via TCRdb, limited to in-frame rearrangements. These files lack a portion of the clones; in checked studies, under half of the deficit traces to unresolved V genes, and the cause of the others is not known. D and trimming were read from the DNA, whereas the V and J calls and clone size are those reported in that table. Within this sample are a few hundred thousand clones, with roughly 90% of them counted one time only. Roughly 20% of the sample is in the top ten clones.

The sample consisted of PBMCs or T cells enriched from blood (not recorded which). The rearranged segments are TRBV7-8 and TRBJ1-5, with 9 central nucleotides matching TRBD1. The receptor was isolated from a woman aged 25 to 39 who had recovered from COVID-19. The bases read TGTGCCAGCAGCTCGGACAGGGGTTTACGGCAGCCCCAGCATTTT. Translated, this is CASSSDRGLRQPQHF.